The 22 T cell receptor beta chains below all came from one sample that was sequenced in a study of CD8 T cells in ankylosing spondylitis. TCRdb re-derived calls from the 5' RACE reads in MiXCR, one entry per CDR3 protein. The sample yields more than 100,000 distinct CDR3 sequences, approximately 10% seen once. Specimen: blood, either unsorted or a sorted T cell fraction (not recorded which). These receptors all come from a female donor with ankylosing spondylitis or in good health (not recorded which).

In its sample, this clonotype was seen many times. The chain is built from TRBV25-1 and TRBJ1-2; 8 bases map to TRBD1. V gave up 2 bases and J gave up 6 bases; unmatched junction bases: 14. The CDR3 sequence is 17 residues long. Looked up from germline, CDR1 is MGHDK and CDR2 is SYGVNS. The CDR3 loop reads CASSEGPRRTGPDGYTF. Here the CDR3 DNA reads TGTGCCAGCAGTGAAGGTCCCCGCCGGACAGGGCCGGATGGCTACACCTTC.

This clonotype was detected a few times. V and J are TRBV25-1 and TRBJ2-1, with D uncertain. This CDR3 has 13 amino acids. With 2 bases removed from V and 14 bases from J, the gap between germline ends came to 16 bases. Germline V lookup: CDR1 MGHDK, CDR2 SYGVNS. DNA of the CDR3: TGTGCCAGCAGTGAAGACCCCCGGGTAACAAAGTTCTTC. Protein product: CASSEDPRVTKFF.

This sequence joins TRBV6-5 and TRBJ2-5, with a tentative D call TRBD2 (6 bases). CDR1 MNHEY and CDR2 SVGAGI come from the germline V gene. V was shortened by 2 bases and J by 5 bases, with 12 bases between the two germline ends. The CDR3 is made up of 14 amino acids. The CDR3 loop reads CASSYPGGGETQYF. The CDR3 nucleotides read TGTGCCAGCAGTTACCCTGGCGGAGGGGAGACCCAGTACTTC.

In this sample, this clonotype turned up many times. The gene calls are TRBV12-3 or TRBV12-4 and TRBJ2-5, with no clear D. The CDR3 consists of 12 residues. V was shortened by 3 bases and J by 13 bases, with 15 bases between the two germline ends. As DNA, the CDR3 is TGTGCCAGCAGTTTGAAGGGTCCTGAGCCGTACTTC. Translated, it gives CASSLKGPEPYF.

This clonotype was seen repeatedly, ten times or more. This chain joins TRBV11-2 and TRBJ2-7; 12 bases are shared with TRBD2. The germline V gene has CDR1 SGHAT and CDR2 FQNNGV. Losses at the gene ends were 5 bases for V and 1 base for J; bases not matched to a gene: 6. The CDR3 sequence is 16 residues long. Here the CDR3 DNA reads TGTGCCAGCAGCAAGACTAGCGGGGGAACTTCCTACGAGCAGTACTTC. This sequence encodes CASSKTSGGTSYEQYF.

Comment on this clonotype: An end of the junction does not agree with germline; a read error may underlie this. This chain links TRBV5-1 with TRBJ2-5, with 8 bases identical to TRBD1. The CDR3 has 15 amino acids. Germline V lookup: CDR1 SGHRS, CDR2 YFSETQ. The CDR3 protein is CASSLGTGAQDTQYF. The CDR3 DNA follows: TGCGCCAGCAGCCTCGGGACAGGAGCACAAGACACCCAGTACTTC.

In regard to this clonotype: A much larger clone differs by one base, so this may be a read error. The chain employs TRBV19 and TRBJ1-4, with a tentative D call TRBD1 (5 bases). CDR1 is LNHDA, CDR2 SQIVND, per germline (reference sequence). This CDR3 contains 16 residues. V lost 3 bases and J lost 7, with 18 bases in between. The CDR3 region is CASSIFTGRQTEKLFF. The CDR3 DNA is TGTGCCAGTAGTATTTTCACGGGACGGCAGACTGAAAAACTGTTTTTT.

This clonotype was seen a handful of times. The chain joins TRBV29-1 to TRBJ1-1; D may be TRBD1 (5 bases). The germline V gene encodes CDR1 SQVTM and CDR2 ANQGSEA. Trimming took 6 bases from V and 2 from J, leaving 22 bases between them. The CDR3 totals 16 residues. CDR3 sequence reads: CSVLEGEGPGNTEAFF. CDR3 nucleotide sequence: TGCAGCGTCTTAGAGGGAGAGGGGCCGGGAAACACTGAAGCTTTCTTT.

This clonotype has a handful of counts. The chain joins TRBV7-8 to TRBJ2-1; D is undetermined. The CDR3 loop spans 15 amino acids. Germline CDR1 SGHVS, CDR2 FQNEAQ. Between the trimmed V and J ends, which lost 4 bases and 7 bases, there was a span of 17 bases. Here the CDR3 reads CASSSRPWRSNEQFF. As DNA, the CDR3 is TGTGCCAGCAGCTCCCGTCCGTGGCGGTCGAATGAGCAGTTCTTC.

The table lists this clonotype with many counts. V is TRBV12-3 or TRBV12-4 and J is TRBJ1-2; D is unresolved. CDR3 length: 12 amino acids. V lost 4 bases to trimming and J lost 4 bases, with 7 bases between them. CDR3: CASSSDLYGYTF. CDR3 nucleotides: TGTGCCAGCAGTTCGGACCTCTATGGCTACACCTTC.

This clonotype was counted ten times or more. The V and J genes are TRBV11-3 and TRBJ2-1, with D maybe TRBD2 (5 bases). Looked up from germline, CDR1 is SGHNT and CDR2 is YENEEA. With 4 bases removed from V and 5 bases from J, the gap between germline ends came to 15 bases. The CDR3 has 15 residues. The CDR3 loop is CASSSGNPPNNEQFF. In DNA form, the CDR3 reads TGTGCCAGCAGCTCCGGGAATCCCCCAAACAATGAGCAGTTCTTC.

This clonotype has ten or more counts. CDR3 DNA sequence: TGTGCCATCAGTACGGGGGGACAACTCCGCACCGGGGAGCTGTTTTTT. Protein sequence: CAISTGGQLRTGELFF. This sequence joins TRBV10-3 and TRBJ2-2; possibly TRBD2 for D (7 bases). The CDR3 runs 16 residues. Trimming pared 5 bases from V and 4 bases from J, leaving 17 bases between. Germline assignment: CDR1 ENHRY and CDR2 SYGVKD.

This clonotype was detected ten times or more. This chain joins TRBV12-3 or TRBV12-4 and TRBJ1-1; D might be TRBD1 (5 bases). The CDR3 totals 14 residues. V was pared by 3 bases and J by 0 bases, with 8 bases between. This CDR3 is CASSLGLMNTEAFF. In DNA form, the CDR3 reads TGTGCCAGCAGTTTGGGGCTAATGAACACTGAAGCTTTCTTT.

This clonotype was observed a few times. The V and J genes are TRBV15 and TRBJ2-7, with D possibly TRBD1 on 5 matching bases. Germline values: CDR1 LNHNV, CDR2 YYDKDF (reference sequence). CDR3 length equals 13 residues. Trimming removed 3 bases at V and 1 base at J, with 7 bases between. The CDR3: CATSSRESYEQYF. The CDR3 DNA sequence: TGTGCCACCAGCAGCAGGGAATCCTACGAGCAGTACTTC.

At least ten counts were recorded for this clonotype. This sequence joins TRBV5-6 and TRBJ2-2; no reliable D call. Trimming removed 0 bases at V and 0 bases at J, with 9 bases between. CDR1 and CDR2 from the germline V gene are SGHDT and YYEEEE. The CDR3 is 16 amino acids. CDR3 region: CASSLVADANTGELFF. CDR3 DNA: TGTGCCAGCAGCTTGGTGGCGGACGCGAACACCGGGGAGCTGTTTTTT.

The table lists this clonotype with many counts. This chain links TRBV18 with TRBJ1-5, with D maybe TRBD1 (5 bases). Germline CDR1 reads KGHSH; CDR2 reads LQKENI. The CDR3 is 16 residues long. V lost 2 bases and J lost 0, with 11 bases in between. The CDR3 loop reads CASSPAGLGSNQPQHF. CDR3 in DNA: TGTGCCAGCTCACCAGCGGGGCTCGGTAGCAATCAGCCCCAGCATTTT.

In this sample, this clonotype turned up a few times. The genes are TRBV7-2 and TRBJ2-4; weak D call: TRBD1 (5 bases). The ends were cut back, 4 bases at V and 6 bases at J, with 10 bases in the middle. CDR3 length equals 13 residues. The germline gives CDR1 SGHTA, CDR2 FQGNSA. The CDR3 DNA follows: TGTGCCAGCAGCTCCCAAGACAGAAACATTCAGTACTTC. The encoded protein is CASSSQDRNIQYF.

In this sample, this clonotype turned up a few times. The genes are TRBV5-5 and TRBJ2-7, with D unclear. Germline CDR1 reads SGHKS; CDR2 reads YYEKEE (reference sequence). Trimming pared 0 bases from V and 0 bases from J, leaving 7 bases between. The CDR3 covers 14 residues. The CDR3 DNA reads TGTGCCAGCAGCTTGGATGGCACCTCCTACGAGCAGTACTTC. It yields the protein CASSLDGTSYEQYF.

There are many counts of this clonotype. J is TRBJ2-2 and V is TRBV12-3 or TRBV12-4; no firm D call. The CDR3 consists of 10 residues. The V and J ends lost 3 bases and 8 bases respectively, with 1 base between them. CDR3 amino acids: CASSLGELFF. CDR3 DNA sequence: TGTGCCAGCAGTTTGGGGGAGCTGTTTTTT.

This clonotype was counted at least ten times. This chain joins TRBV5-1 and TRBJ1-2, with D perhaps TRBD1 (5 bases). Germline CDR1 is SGHRS and CDR2 is YFSETQ. The CDR3 sequence is 16 residues long. V was cut by 4 bases and J by 0 bases, with 16 bases left in between. The CDR3 is CASSPQGAVTNYGYTF. For the CDR3, the DNA is TGCGCCAGCAGCCCTCAGGGAGCAGTGACTAACTATGGCTACACCTTC.

The table lists this clonotype with many counts. The rearrangement uses TRBV10-2 and TRBJ1-4; D call uncertain. The V gene lost 2 bases and the J gene lost 8 bases, with 12 bases spanning the gap. The CDR3 has 14 amino acids. Looked up from germline, CDR1 is WSHSY and CDR2 is SAAADI. The CDR3 region has the DNA TGCGCCAGCAGTGAGCAGTTATTGGGGGAAAAACTGTTTTTT. It specifies CASSEQLLGEKLFF.

The table lists this clonotype with many counts. The chain joins TRBV6-1 to TRBJ2-7; TRBD2 agrees at 11 bases. After removal of 5 bases from V and 2 bases from J, the junction contained 5 bases not matched to a gene. Germline-derived CDR1 and CDR2 are MNHNS and SASEGT. CDR3 length: 15 residues. The CDR3 DNA follows: TGTGCCAGCAGTCGACTAGCGGGATCGACCTACGAGCAGTACTTC. This sequence encodes CASSRLAGSTYEQYF.